This passage covers 31 T cell receptor beta chains from one sample sequenced in a study of blood T cell repertoires in COVID-19. Profiling relied on immunoSEQ multiplex PCR, and the TCRdb table lists in-frame clones only, not all of them. Among approximately 220,000 clones listed, around 84% were seen once. Sequenced input: peripheral blood. The receptor set was obtained from a man aged 55-75 years with acute or convalescent COVID-19.

This chain uses TRBV7-8 with TRBJ2-7; D unclear. The CDR3 loop spans 15 amino acids. Germline CDR1 and CDR2: SGHVS and FQNEAQ. Trimming pared 4 bases from V and 7 bases from J, leaving 20 bases between. The CDR3 sequence: CASSSTLRPHREQYF. CDR3 DNA sequence: TGTGCCAGCAGCTCTACCCTCAGGCCCCACCGGGAGCAGTACTTC.

This rearrangement joins TRBV11-2 to TRBJ2-7; 9 bases fit TRBD1. This CDR3 comprises 16 residues. From germline, CDR1 is SGHAT and CDR2 FQNNGV. V lost 5 bases, J lost 2 bases, and 10 bases stayed unmatched. CDR3 bases: TGTGCCAGCAGCCACGGACCGGGACAGGGACCCTACGAGCAGTACTTC. Translating gives CASSHGPGQGPYEQYF.

Of note for this clone: Other DNA sequences in this specimen translate into the identical CDR3. The V gene is TRBV20-1, the J gene TRBJ2-2, with TRBD1 matching over 8 bases. CDR1 DFQATT and CDR2 SNEGSKA come from the germline V gene (reference sequence). With V trimmed by 6 bases and J by 5 bases, 5 bases remained unmatched. The length of the CDR3 is 13 residues. CDR3 bases: TGCAGTGCCAGTGGACAGGGAACCGGGGAGCTGTTTTTT. Translated: CSASGQGTGELFF.

The chain recombines TRBV7-9 with TRBJ1-5; TRBD1 aligns across 8 bases. In germline, CDR1 is SEHNR, CDR2 FQNEAQ (reference sequence). The CDR3 length is 15 residues. Trimming cost V 5 bases and J 4 bases; bases outside gene matches: 7. The CDR3 sequence is CASSRAGGDNQPQHF. The CDR3 DNA reads as TGTGCCAGCAGCCGGGCAGGGGGCGATAATCAGCCCCAGCATTTT.

The gene calls are TRBV5-1 and TRBJ1-1; tentatively, D is TRBD1 (5 bases). The V and J ends lost 4 bases and 6 bases respectively, with 16 bases between them. This CDR3 has 14 amino acids. CDR1 is SGHRS, CDR2 YFSETQ, per germline. In nucleotides, the CDR3 is TGCGCCAGCAGCAGTTCTACCCGGGGGGCTGAAGCTTTCTTT. As protein: CASSSSTRGAEAFF.

The V and J genes are TRBV28 and TRBJ2-7; D not certain. There are 15 residues in the CDR3. Germline V gene data show CDR1 as MDHEN and CDR2 as SYDVKM. Trimming shortened V by 2 bases and J by 0 bases, and 11 bases separated the two germline ends. CDR3 amino acids: CASSLTAGSSYEQYF. The CDR3 DNA sequence: TGTGCCAGCAGTTTAACGGCAGGCAGCTCCTACGAGCAGTACTTC. The entire variable domain, with the rest obtained from reference TRBV28 and TRBJ2-7, is as follows: DVKVTQSSRYLVKRTGEKVFLECVQDMDHENMFWYRQDPGLGLRLIYFSYDVKMKEKGDIPEGYSVSREKKERFSLILESASTNQTSMYLCASSLTAGSSYEQYFGPGTRLTVT.

The chain combines TRBV28 with TRBJ2-7, with 9 bases aligning to TRBD1. The CDR3 is 15 residues long. Trimming removed 2 bases from V and 6 bases from J; junction bases left unmatched: 8. Germline V gene sequence: CDR1 MDHEN, CDR2 SYDVKM. DNA for the CDR3: TGTGCCAGCAGTTTAAGGGGACAGGGAAGGGCCGAGCAGTACTTC. Protein product: CASSLRGQGRAEQYF.

The J gene is TRBJ2-3, the V gene TRBV10-3; 7 bases map to TRBD2. The CDR3 has 15 amino acids. Germline assignment: CDR1 ENHRY and CDR2 SYGVKD. V was clipped by 3 bases and J by 4 bases; unmatched bases: 7. The CDR3 sequence: CAISDVWGGADTQYF. The CDR3 DNA reads as TGTGCCATCAGTGACGTCTGGGGGGGAGCAGATACGCAGTATTTT.

J is TRBJ2-2 and V is TRBV19; a possible D gene is TRBD1 (6 bases). The germline V gene encodes CDR1 LNHDA and CDR2 SQIVND (reference sequence). The CDR3 consists of 15 residues. The V and J ends lost 3 bases and 4 bases respectively, with 12 bases between them. CDR3 sequence reads: CASSMEDRGTGELFF. As DNA, the CDR3 is TGTGCCAGTAGTATGGAGGACAGAGGCACCGGGGAGCTGTTTTTT.

This clone was detected once. This chain connects TRBV25-1 to TRBJ1-4; TRBD1 might be the D (6 bases). The germline gives CDR1 MGHDK, CDR2 SYGVNS. This CDR3 is 15 amino acids long. Deletions cut 0 bases from V and 3 bases from J, with 8 bases between. The CDR3 DNA is TGTGCCAGCAGTGAATACCGGACAGCTAATGAAAAACTGTTTTTT. Protein: CASSEYRTANEKLFF.

The chain couples TRBV27 to TRBJ2-3, with TRBD2 as a possible D gene (6 bases). The CDR3 has 13 amino acids. V lost 3 bases, J lost 5 bases, and 9 bases lay in between. Germline values: CDR1 MNHEY, CDR2 SMNVEV (reference sequence). CDR3 bases: TGTGCCAGCAGTTTGCGGGGTGGAGATACGCAGTATTTT. This encodes CASSLRGGDTQYF.

The V gene is TRBV7-6, the J gene TRBJ2-5; 9 nucleotides align to TRBD1. From germline, CDR1 is SGHVS and CDR2 FNYEAQ. V trimming: 5 bases; J trimming: 8 bases; junction bases outside the gene matches: 6. This CDR3 comprises 13 residues. The CDR3 sequence: CASSLGTGRTQYF. The CDR3 DNA reads as TGTGCCAGCAGCCTTGGGACAGGGAGAACCCAGTACTTC.

The chain joins TRBV27 to TRBJ1-6, with 8 bases matching TRBD1. This CDR3 is 18 amino acids long. Per the germline V gene, CDR1 is MNHEY and CDR2 is SMNVEV (reference sequence). With V trimmed by 3 bases and J by 2 bases, 9 bases remained unmatched. CDR3 DNA sequence: TGTGCCAGCAGTTTGCGCCACTCGACAGGGGCCTATAATTCACCCCTCCACTTT. Translating gives CASSLRHSTGAYNSPLHF.

The J gene is TRBJ2-5, the V gene TRBV11-2, with D possibly TRBD2 on 5 matching bases. V dropped 0 bases and J dropped 2 bases, with 10 bases sitting between them. The CDR3 sequence is 15 residues long. Germline loops: CDR1 SGHAT, CDR2 FQNNGV. CDR3 nucleotide sequence: TGTGCCAGCAGCTTAGATTCGGGGTTTCAAGAGACCCAGTACTTC. It is translated as CASSLDSGFQETQYF.

The chain recombines TRBV5-1 with TRBJ2-3; TRBD2 agrees at 8 bases. The germline V gene has CDR1 SGHRS and CDR2 YFSETQ. The CDR3 is 15 amino acids. The ends lost 4 bases at V and 1 base at J; junction bases unmatched: 5. CDR3 protein: CASSPGGLGTDTQYF. The CDR3 bases are TGCGCCAGCAGCCCGGGGGGGCTCGGCACAGATACGCAGTATTTT. The complete variable domain, with remaining parts taken from reference TRBV5-1 and TRBJ2-3, reads KAGVTQTPRYLIKTRGQQVTLSCSPISGHRSVSWYQQTPGQGLQFLFEYFSETQRNKGNFPGRFSGRQFSNSRSEMNVSTLELGDSALYLCASSPGGLGTDTQYFGPGTRLTVL.

The table lists this clone with a few counts. This rearrangement joins TRBV12-3 or TRBV12-4 to TRBJ1-1, with TRBD1 as a possible D gene (6 bases). V shed 5 bases and J shed 7 bases, with 11 bases lying between them. The CDR3 is 12 residues long. DNA of the CDR3: TGTGCCAGCAGTCCACAGGGCAATGAAGCTTTCTTT. Translation: CASSPQGNEAFF.

The chain is built from TRBV7-2 and TRBJ2-3, with 9 bases identical to TRBD2. CDR1 and CDR2 from the germline V gene are SGHTA and FQGNSA. V trimming: 3 bases; J trimming: 6 bases; junction bases outside the gene matches: 7. The CDR3 totals 15 residues. The CDR3 DNA is TGTGCCAGCAGCTTTAAAGCGGGGGGTGGGGATACGCAGTATTTT. As protein: CASSFKAGGGDTQYF.

The chain is built from TRBV28 and TRBJ1-2; a weak D match, TRBD1 (5 bases). V was cut by 2 bases and J by 3 bases, with 16 bases left in between. This CDR3 comprises 16 residues. CDR1 MDHEN and CDR2 SYDVKM come from the germline V gene. CDR3 loop: CASSLPFRPRDYGYTF. The CDR3 DNA is TGTGCCAGCAGTTTACCCTTCCGTCCCAGGGACTATGGCTACACCTTC.

V usage is TRBV9 and J usage is TRBJ2-3; TRBD1 aligns across 8 bases. With 7 bases clipped from V and 9 bases from J, the junction kept 16 bases outside the gene matches. The CDR3 has 15 amino acids. Germline CDR1 and CDR2: SGDLS and YYNGEE. This chain's CDR3 is CASFSMGQGAGTQYF. Here the CDR3 DNA reads TGTGCCAGCTTCTCAATGGGGCAGGGGGCGGGGACGCAGTATTTT.

Concerning this clone: Other DNA variants within this sample encode the same CDR3. This chain joins TRBV28 and TRBJ1-2; maybe TRBD1 (5 bases). Trimming stripped 3 bases from V and 7 bases from J, with 12 bases between. Germline CDR1 reads MDHEN; CDR2 reads SYDVKM. The CDR3 runs 13 residues. The CDR3 protein is CASSFFPGFGYTF. CDR3 sequence (DNA): TGTGCCAGCAGTTTTTTTCCAGGGTTTGGCTACACCTTC.

This clone appeared a few times. The chain recombines TRBV9 with TRBJ1-2; no firm D call. Trimming removed 3 bases at V and 8 bases at J, with 14 bases between. Germline V gene lookup returns CDR1 SGDLS and CDR2 YYNGEE. The CDR3 is made up of 13 amino acids. The CDR3 sequence: CASSAGVTRGYTF. The CDR3 DNA reads as TGTGCCAGCAGCGCGGGAGTTACTAGAGGCTACACCTTC.

The chain combines TRBV11-2 with TRBJ2-2, with D perhaps TRBD1 (5 bases). Germline CDR1 is SGHAT and CDR2 is FQNNGV. Trimming stripped 5 bases from V and 6 bases from J, with 19 bases between. This CDR3 is built from 16 residues. The CDR3 bases are TGTGCCAGCAGCGGGGCCCTGCCGGGCTTTGCCGGGGAGCTGTTTTTT. Amino acid sequence: CASSGALPGFAGELFF.

This chain connects TRBV5-1 to TRBJ2-2; 8 nucleotides agree with TRBD2. The CDR3 runs to 18 residues. J was trimmed by 2 bases and V by 1 base; bases with no gene match: 10. CDR1 and CDR2 (germline): SGHRS, YFSETQ. CDR3 in amino acids: CASSLIPQAGANTGELFF. The DNA of the CDR3 is TGCGCCAGCAGCTTGATCCCCCAAGCGGGAGCAAACACCGGGGAGCTGTTTTTT.

The chain couples TRBV6-5 to TRBJ1-2; TRBD1 matches at 8 bases. The ends lost 0 bases at V and 5 bases at J; junction bases unmatched: 8. Germline V lookup: CDR1 MNHEY, CDR2 SVGAGI. The CDR3 is made up of 16 amino acids. As DNA, the CDR3 is TGTGCCAGCAGTTACTCGACAGGTCAGGGGGCTTATGGCTACACCTTC. This sequence encodes CASSYSTGQGAYGYTF.

A few counts support this clone. The chain is built from TRBV6-2 or TRBV6-3 and TRBJ1-1; 7 positions match TRBD1. Germline values: CDR1 MNHEY, CDR2 SVGEGT. V was pared by 4 bases and J by 4 bases, with 6 bases of the junction left unmatched. The CDR3 has 14 amino acids. In nucleotides, the CDR3 is TGTGCCAGCAGTTTATGGCAGGGGGGCACTGAAGCTTTCTTT. Protein product: CASSLWQGGTEAFF.

This chain links TRBV24-1 with TRBJ1-3, with 7 bases matching TRBD1. The CDR3 is 19 residues long. Germline CDR1 and CDR2: KGHDR and SFDVKD. The junction had 17 bases not matched to a gene; V was cut back by 7 bases and J by 0 bases. Here the CDR3 DNA reads TGTGCCACCAGGCGGGGGGTACCTAACAGGGGCGGCTCTGGAAACACCATATATTTT. This sequence encodes CATRRGVPNRGGSGNTIYF.

This clone was counted a few times. This chain joins TRBV7-3 and TRBJ2-1; maybe TRBD2 (7 bases). Trimming removed 3 bases from V and 7 bases from J, with 13 bases in between. The germline V gene has CDR1 SGHTA and CDR2 FQGTGA. CDR3 length: 14 amino acids. As DNA, the CDR3 is TGTGCCAGCAGCTTCGGGGGGCCCAGAAATGAGCAGTTCTTC. This sequence encodes CASSFGGPRNEQFF.

The CDR3 reads CASSTTTNTGELFF. CDR3 coding DNA: TGTGCCAGCAGCACAACAACCAACACCGGGGAGCTGTTTTTT. The chain links TRBV7-2 to TRBJ2-2, with no clear D. The CDR3 runs 14 residues. V was pared by 5 bases and J by 2 bases, with 9 bases between. Looked up from germline, CDR1 is SGHTA and CDR2 is FQGNSA.

The chain uses TRBV7-3 and TRBJ2-3, with 8 bases fitting TRBD1. Looked up from germline, CDR1 is SGHTA and CDR2 is FQGTGA. V gave up 2 bases and J gave up 2 bases; unmatched junction bases: 9. The CDR3 has 17 residues. DNA for the CDR3: TGTGCCAGCAGCTTATTAGGGCAGGGGGCTATCACAGATACGCAGTATTTT. This sequence encodes CASSLLGQGAITDTQYF.

This rearrangement joins TRBV19 to TRBJ2-1, with 9 bases fitting TRBD1. The CDR3 contains 15 residues. The germline V gene has CDR1 LNHDA and CDR2 SQIVND (reference sequence). Losses at the gene ends were 7 bases for V and 0 bases for J; bases not matched to a gene: 4. The CDR3 bases are TGTGCCAGTACCATGGACAGGGGCTCCTACAATGAGCAGTTCTTC. Residues: CASTMDRGSYNEQFF.

This clone came up once. The chain has TRBV11-2 and TRBJ2-7; D unresolved. Germline V CDR1 and CDR2: SGHAT, FQNNGV. The V gene lost 3 bases and the J gene lost 0 bases, with 6 bases spanning the gap. The CDR3 totals 13 residues. The DNA of the CDR3 is TGTGCCAGCAGCTTTTGGAGCTCCTACGAGCAGTACTTC. This translates into CASSFWSSYEQYF.